The clone carrying this T cell receptor beta chain was seen a handful of times. Its antigen remains unknown. The sample is drawn from a study of blood T cells in healthy people across ages. Study-level points and caveats: Per-million-T-cell TCR beta diversity fell roughly linearly with age. More naive CD4+ cells and higher diversity were found in long-lived than in aged donors. Naive T cell percentage and TCR beta diversity correlated strongly.

Sample-barcoded 5' priming and a J-beta primer mix drove a second PCR of 7 to 11 cycles. TCRdb recomputed calls from the 5' RACE reads with MiXCR, one row per CDR3 protein. The table lists roughly 1,500,000 distinct CDR3 sequences, 30% to 35% of them singletons, with approximately 11% in the top ten. The origin of this receptor is a woman between 25 and 40 years old in good health. Sequences were obtained from blood.

The CDR3 nucleotides read TGCGCCAGCAGCCAATCTAGCGGGGGCCTCTACAATGAGCAGTTCTTC. Translation: CASSQSSGGLYNEQFF. The chain joins TRBV4-1 to TRBJ2-1; the match to TRBD2 covers 10 bases. CDR3 length equals 16 residues. CDR1 and CDR2 from the germline V gene are MGHRA and YSYEKL. V shed 2 bases and J 3 bases; nucleotides not matched to a gene: 4.